Shown below are 6 T cell receptor beta chains from a single sample sequenced in a study of a mutant IDH1 vaccine in newly diagnosed glioma. Data came from immunoSEQ multiplex PCR; TCRdb stores just in-frame clones and leaves some out. The sample records 60,000 or so clones, 84% being singletons. These receptors have no identified antigens. The sample's time point: week 35, safety follow-up. Mutant IDH1 20-mer peptide, at 300 ug, made up each vaccine dose, with topical imiquimod. Sequenced material: PBMCs, taken from a glioma patient whose treatment included an IDH1 peptide vaccine. The receptors were gathered from a man aged 25 to 45 with glioma.

The chain links TRBV27 to TRBJ2-7; D is uncertain. CDR1 and CDR2 (germline): MNHEY, SMNVEV (reference sequence). This CDR3 is built from 14 residues. Deletions cut 4 bases from V and 3 bases from J, with 13 bases between. Here the CDR3 DNA reads TGTGCCAGCAGTTCGCAAAATACCTTCTACGAGCAGTACTTC. The encoded protein is CASSSQNTFYEQYF.

V gene TRBV7-6 combines with J gene TRBJ1-2, with 7 bases fitting TRBD1. Germline values: CDR1 SGHVS, CDR2 FNYEAQ. The V gene end was trimmed by 1 base and the J gene end by 6 bases; junction bases not matched to a gene: 5. This CDR3 region has 14 residues. The CDR3 DNA reads TGTGCCAGCAGCTTAGTGGAAGGGGGCGATGGCTACACCTTC. It translates to CASSLVEGGDGYTF.

This rearrangement joins TRBV5-1 to TRBJ2-5; 7 nucleotides align to TRBD1. V gave up 0 bases and J gave up 5 bases; unmatched junction bases: 10. Germline values: CDR1 SGHRS, CDR2 YFSETQ. There are 16 residues in the CDR3. CDR3 in amino acids: CASSLEYDRVMETQYF. The DNA for the CDR3 is TGCGCCAGCAGCTTGGAGTATGACAGGGTTATGGAGACCCAGTACTTC.

V gene TRBV19 combines with J gene TRBJ2-2; TRBD1 agrees at 7 bases. Germline CDR1 reads LNHDA; CDR2 reads SQIVND (reference sequence). V lost 2 bases, J lost 8 bases, and 14 bases stayed unmatched. This CDR3 has 17 residues. Here the CDR3 reads CASSIRQGEVNSGELFF. The CDR3 DNA is TGTGCCAGTAGTATAAGGCAGGGGGAAGTCAATTCGGGGGAGCTGTTTTTT.

CDR3 DNA: TGTGCCAGCAGCCGACTAGCGGGGGAAGATACGCAGTATTTT. This encodes CASSRLAGEDTQYF. The chain uses TRBV25-1 and TRBJ2-3; 12 bases match TRBD2. The CDR3 spans 14 residues. The trim removed 6 bases at V and 5 bases at J, leaving 3 bases unmatched. Germline V gene lookup returns CDR1 MGHDK and CDR2 SYGVNS.

This chain uses TRBV6-6 with TRBJ1-4; D unresolved. CDR3 size: 14 residues. With 1 base removed from V and 6 bases from J, the gap between germline ends came to 9 bases. CDR1 and CDR2 from the germline V gene are MNHNY and SVGAGI (reference sequence). The CDR3 DNA reads TGTGCCAGCAGTTACTTCCCCGGAGATGAAAAACTGTTTTTT. It yields the protein CASSYFPGDEKLFF.